This T cell receptor (beta chain) appears in the sequencing data of a study of sequential checkpoint blockade in melanoma. This clone was seen a single time. Sequencing used immunoSEQ multiplex PCR; TCRdb keeps in-frame clones, though not all of them. The data contain 15,000 to 20,000 clones, about 70% of them singletons. V lost 1 base, J lost 6 bases, and 7 bases lay in between. Looked up from germline, CDR1 is MNHEY and CDR2 is SVGAGI. The CDR3 runs to 14 residues. Treatment specified: randomized to nivolumab then ipilimumab (arm A) or the reverse (arm B). No patient had prior DNA-damaging chemotherapy. From thawed PBMCs, live CD3+CD8+ cells negative for CD19 and CD56 were sorted.

The V and J genes are TRBV6-5 and TRBJ1-6, with D maybe TRBD1 (5 bases). This sequence was found in a human donor with melanoma. The sample here was CD8+ T cells sorted from blood (inferred from file names), taken from a patient given nivolumab and ipilimumab in sequence. The CDR3 protein is CASSYYDSNSPLHF. CDR3 sequence (DNA): TGTGCCAGCAGTTACTACGACAGTAATTCACCCCTCCACTTT.